A selection of T cell receptor beta chains follows, all from one sample in a study of T cell repertoires in cytomegalovirus infection. TCRdb recomputed calls from the reads with MiXCR, one row per CDR3 protein. The sample includes approximately 150,000 distinct CDR3 sequences, under 8.5% of them seen just once. The sequenced sample was PBMCs. The receptors here all came from a human donor in good health (CMV status not recorded). Some clones in this sample may be carry-over from other donors' samples. Both conserved end residues are part of each CDR3. Each record gives: D gene, J gene, V gene, clone size, CDR3 protein, CDR3 DNA. D genes are given only for firm matches. Clone size is given for some rows only: seen once, a few or many times, or a class if the clone is expanded.

. TRBJ1-1 TRBV6-5 . CASRPAREANTEAFF TGTGCCAGCAGACCCGCCCGGGAGGCTAACACTGAAGCTTTCTTT
TRBD2 TRBJ2-7 TRBV7-8 many CASSSSGRRTLAGINEQYF TGTGCCAGCAGCTCTTCCGGGAGAAGGACTTTAGCGGGCATCAACGAGCAGTACTTC
TRBD1 TRBJ2-7 TRBV6-5 many CASSRQGEQYF TGTGCCAGCAGTAGACAGGGTGAGCAGTACTTC
TRBD1 TRBJ1-2 TRBV7-9 . CASSFSAGTGDGYTF TGTGCCAGCAGCTTCTCAGCCGGGACAGGGGATGGCTACACCTTC
. TRBJ2-2 TRBV5-5 . CASSRAQGATGELFF TGTGCCAGCAGCCGGGCGCAGGGAGCCACCGGGGAGCTGTTTTTT
. TRBJ2-1 TRBV7-2 many CASSLPRTTTKSWAYNEQFF TGTGCCAGCAGCCTTCCTAGGACTACCACCAAAAGCTGGGCCTACAATGAGCAGTTCTTC
. TRBJ1-3 TRBV2 once CASSVTGTSGNTIYF TGTGCCAGCAGCGTGACAGGAACCTCTGGAAACACCATATATTTT
. TRBJ1-5 TRBV19 few CASSLRPGPRSNQPQHF TGTGCCAGTAGTCTCAGACCGGGACCTCGTAGCAATCAGCCCCAGCATTTT
TRBD2 TRBJ2-3 TRBV6-1 many CASSEAAAPSGVPTDTQYF TGTGCCAGCAGTGAAGCCGCCGCCCCTAGCGGGGTCCCCACAGATACGCAGTATTTT
TRBD1 TRBJ1-1 TRBV28 many CASSPPGTGRNTEAFF TGTGCCAGCAGTCCCCCCGGGACAGGGAGGAACACTGAAGCTTTCTTT
. TRBJ2-3 TRBV5-1 . CASTPGRSTDTQYF TGCGCCAGCACTCCGGGACGAAGCACAGATACGCAGTATTTT
. TRBJ1-6 TRBV6-6 few CASTFQRPGVRNSPLHF TGTGCCAGCACTTTCCAGAGGCCGGGAGTCAGGAATTCACCCCTCCACTTT
. TRBJ1-6 TRBV5-4 many CASSKDAGAYNSPLHF TGTGCCAGCAGCAAGGACGCGGGGGCCTATAATTCACCCCTCCACTTT
TRBD1 TRBJ2-4 TRBV6-6 many CASSYSAGTASGNIQYF TGTGCCAGCAGTTACTCTGCCGGGACAGCCTCTGGGAACATTCAGTACTTC
TRBD2 TRBJ2-3 TRBV7-2 . CASSPGLARDTQYF TGTGCCAGCAGCCCGGGACTAGCTCGAGATACGCAGTATTTT
. TRBJ2-7 TRBV7-2 many CASSEQGTYYEQYF TGTGCCAGCAGCGAACAGGGGACTTACTACGAGCAGTACTTC
. TRBJ2-1 TRBV7-3 many CASSLTGGQYNEQFF TGTGCCAGCAGCTTAACGGGGGGCCAATACAATGAGCAGTTCTTC
. TRBJ1-5 TRBV28 few CASSLSPPSDQPQHF TGTGCCAGCAGTTTAAGTCCTCCCAGCGATCAGCCCCAGCATTTT
TRBD2 TRBJ2-3 TRBV6-2/TRBV6-3 . CASTASGAYSDTQYF TGTGCCAGCACCGCTAGCGGGGCGTACTCAGATACGCAGTATTTT
TRBD1 TRBJ1-2 TRBV28 many CASLLGGQGDYGYTF TGTGCCAGCCTTCTAGGAGGACAGGGAGACTATGGCTACACCTTC
TRBD1 TRBJ1-2 TRBV7-2 many CASSLAHGTEGGYTF TGTGCCAGCAGCTTAGCGCATGGGACAGAGGGGGGCTACACCTTC
. TRBJ1-5 TRBV7-3 . CASRATPGSQPQHF TGTGCCAGCAGAGCAACCCCGGGGAGCCAGCCCCAGCATTTT